The 19 T cell receptor beta chains below all came from one sample that was sequenced in a study of blood T cells in healthy people across ages. For the second PCR, which ran for roughly 7 to 11 cycles, a sample-barcoded 5' primer and a J-beta primer mix were used. TCRdb processed the 5' RACE reads anew with MiXCR; each CDR3 protein has one entry. The sample contains over 1,500,000 distinct CDR3 sequences, around 42% of which appear only once. The specimen was blood. The receptor set was obtained from a human donor in good health.

The V and J genes are TRBV7-2 and TRBJ2-1; TRBD2 matches at 11 bases. The germline gives CDR1 SGHTA, CDR2 FQGNSA. The CDR3 has 16 amino acids. V lost 5 bases to trimming and J lost 10 bases; unmatched junction nucleotides: 13. The CDR3 sequence: CASSVTIAGGPWEQFF. The CDR3 coding sequence is TGTGCCAGCAGCGTTACCATAGCGGGGGGGCCCTGGGAGCAGTTCTTC.

J is TRBJ1-2 and V is TRBV28; no clear D gene. This CDR3 has 13 residues. Trimming took off 10 bases at V and 4 bases at J, with 16 bases between the two ends. In germline, CDR1 is MDHEN, CDR2 SYDVKM. The CDR3 DNA reads as TGTGCCACCACCTGGCCGGCTCCCTATGGCTACACCTTC. Amino acids: CATTWPAPYGYTF.

The chain couples TRBV20-1 to TRBJ2-5; D ambiguous. The CDR3 extends over 16 amino acids. Germline V gene data show CDR1 as DFQATT and CDR2 as SNEGSKA (reference sequence). V shed 0 bases and J shed 2 bases, with 16 bases lying between them. The CDR3 DNA is TGCAGTGCTAGAGACCCACTCCGAGCCCCTCAAGAGACCCAGTACTTC. It codes for CSARDPLRAPQETQYF.

The rearrangement uses TRBV3-1 and TRBJ2-7, with 7 bases lining up with TRBD2. This CDR3 contains 15 residues. V lost 4 bases, J lost 2 bases, and 8 bases stayed unmatched. CDR1 is LGHDT and CDR2 is YNNKEL in the germline V gene (reference sequence). The CDR3: CASSRRVAGPYEQYF. The CDR3 nucleotides read TGTGCCAGCAGCCGACGGGTAGCGGGCCCCTACGAGCAGTACTTC.

This clonotype was observed a handful of times. The J gene is TRBJ1-4, the V gene TRBV25-1, with a tentative D call TRBD1 (5 bases). This CDR3 is built from 15 residues. Germline V gene lookup returns CDR1 MGHDK and CDR2 SYGVNS. V was shortened by 1 base and J by 8 bases, with 14 bases between the two germline ends. CDR3 region: CASSESGPWGEKLFF. DNA of the CDR3: TGTGCCAGCAGTGAATCGGGGCCTTGGGGCGAAAAACTGTTTTTT.

This rearrangement joins TRBV11-1 to TRBJ2-1; D is unclear. The CDR3 totals 14 residues. The germline V gene has CDR1 SGHAT and CDR2 FQDESV (reference sequence). Trimming removed 5 bases from V and 5 bases from J, with 13 bases in between. The CDR3 protein is CASSTQPDDNEQFF. The CDR3 DNA reads as TGTGCCAGCAGCACCCAGCCGGATGACAATGAGCAGTTCTTC.

This clonotype was counted between two and nine times. This chain links TRBV7-2 with TRBJ1-2; 9 nucleotides align to TRBD1. The V gene's germline CDR1 is SGHTA and CDR2 FQGNSA. J gave up 6 bases and V 3 bases, and 2 bases lay outside the gene matches. This CDR3 is built from 13 residues. The CDR3 is CASSFWTGDGYTF. CDR3 in DNA: TGTGCCAGCAGCTTTTGGACAGGGGATGGCTACACCTTC.

The chain uses TRBV7-2 and TRBJ2-3; 7 nucleotides agree with TRBD1. The J call may not be correct, given that the DNA end is closer to TRBJ1-5. The CDR3 is 15 residues long. Germline loops: CDR1 SGHTA, CDR2 FQGNSA. The CDR3 loop reads CASSLKFGGTDTQHF. For the CDR3, the DNA is TGTGCCAGCAGCTTAAAGTTCGGGGGGACAGATACGCAGCATTTT.

As for this clonotype: A junction end diverges from the germline sequence, so it may reflect a read error. CDR3 sequence: CANSQDLVGLNYGYTF. CDR3 in DNA: TGTGCCAACAGCCAAGATTTGGTTGGACTTAACTATGGCTACACCTTC. The chain uses TRBV3-1 and TRBJ1-2; D gene ambiguous. There are 16 residues in the CDR3. In germline, CDR1 is LGHDT, CDR2 YNNKEL (reference sequence).

This clonotype was counted between two and nine times. The V gene is TRBV7-9, the J gene TRBJ2-3; possible D gene TRBD1, 6 bases. This CDR3 is built from 14 residues. The ends were cut back, 5 bases at V and 0 bases at J, with 9 bases in the middle. In germline, CDR1 is SEHNR, CDR2 FQNEAQ (reference sequence). The DNA for the CDR3 is TGTGCCAGCAGCATGGACAGAAGCACAGATACGCAGTATTTT. Its translation: CASSMDRSTDTQYF.

In its sample, this clonotype was seen a few times. The rearrangement joins TRBV7-9 to TRBJ1-2; TRBD1 is a possible D gene (5 bases). This CDR3 has 12 residues. V was shortened by 6 bases and J by 7 bases, with 12 bases between the two germline ends. Germline V gene data show CDR1 as SEHNR and CDR2 as FQNEAQ (reference sequence). The CDR3 sequence is CASRWGESGYTF. The CDR3 DNA follows: TGTGCCAGCAGATGGGGGGAGAGTGGCTACACCTTC. The complete variable domain, with remaining parts taken from reference TRBV7-9 and TRBJ1-2, reads DTGVSQNPRHKITKRGQNVTFRCDPISEHNRLYWYRQTLGQGPEFLTYFQNEAQLEKSRLLSDRFSAERPKGSFSTLEIQRTEQGDSAMYLCASRWGESGYTFGSGTRLTVV.

The count of this clonotype is one. The chain couples TRBV20-1 to TRBJ1-1, with D perhaps TRBD1 (6 bases). Germline values: CDR1 DFQATT, CDR2 SNEGSKA (reference sequence). V shed 5 bases and J shed 2 bases, with 21 bases lying between them. The CDR3 is 16 residues long. The CDR3 DNA is TGCAGTGCTGTCCCTTTTCGGGGGGCAGTAAACACTGAAGCTTTCTTT. This translates into CSAVPFRGAVNTEAFF.

This clonotype was seen a few times. This chain uses TRBV10-3 with TRBJ2-7; 7 nucleotides agree with TRBD2. Germline V CDR1 and CDR2: ENHRY, SYGVKD. The V and J ends lost 9 bases and 3 bases, in that order; junction bases with no gene match: 8. This CDR3 has 13 amino acids. The DNA for the CDR3 is TGTGCCATTGGGGGAGGGCCTAACTACGAGCAGTACTTC. Translation: CAIGGGPNYEQYF.

This chain uses TRBV20-1 with TRBJ1-1; 7 bases map to TRBD1. Germline trimming cut 0 bases from V and 6 bases from J; bases unmatched to any gene: 10. The CDR3 length is 15 residues. Per germline, CDR1 DFQATT and CDR2 SNEGSKA (reference sequence). In nucleotides, the CDR3 is TGCAGTGCTAGAGATCCAGCGCAGGGGGTCTCTGAAGCTTTCTTT. Encoded protein: CSARDPAQGVSEAFF.

This clonotype was observed a handful of times. The V and J genes are TRBV27 and TRBJ2-7; no clear D gene. The V gene lost 9 bases and the J gene lost 0 bases, with 12 bases spanning the gap. This CDR3 spans 13 amino acids. CDR1 and CDR2 (germline): MNHEY, SMNVEV (reference sequence). The CDR3 nucleotides read TGTGCCAGTAGGCATGACCTCTCCTACGAGCAGTACTTC. Residues: CASRHDLSYEQYF.

The gene calls are TRBV7-3 and TRBJ2-3; TRBD2 might be the D (7 bases). Trimming shortened V by 2 bases and J by 2 bases, and 17 bases separated the two germline ends. CDR3 length: 17 residues. CDR1 is SGHTA, CDR2 FQGTGA, per germline. The DNA of the CDR3 is TGTGCCAGCAGCTTACAGTCTGGCGGGGGCCCCACAGATACGCAGTATTTT. Its protein product is CASSLQSGGGPTDTQYF.

The V and J genes are TRBV7-9 and TRBJ2-1; 7 nucleotides align to TRBD2. The J call may be mistaken, given a closer DNA end match to TRBJ2-7. Germline-derived CDR1 and CDR2 are SEHNR and FQNEAQ (reference sequence). The CDR3 is 15 amino acids. CDR3 amino acids: CASSLARWEGKEQYF. In DNA, the CDR3 is TGTGCCAGCAGCTTAGCGCGTTGGGAGGGGAAAGAGCAGTACTTC.

The CDR3 nucleotides read TGTGCCAGCAGCCAGACCGTCGGCTATGGCTACACCTTC. As protein: CASSQTVGYGYTF. V usage is TRBV7-2 and J usage is TRBJ1-2; D not resolved. This CDR3 contains 13 residues. CDR1 and CDR2 from the germline V gene are SGHTA and FQGNSA. The V gene lost 5 bases and the J gene lost 4 bases, with 11 bases spanning the gap.

The rearrangement joins TRBV7-2 to TRBJ1-5; the D is unclear. From germline, CDR1 is SGHTA and CDR2 FQGNSA. With 4 bases removed from V and 4 bases from J, the gap between germline ends came to 11 bases. This CDR3 contains 14 residues. The CDR3: CASSYGRENQPQHF. CDR3 nucleotide sequence: TGTGCCAGCAGCTATGGACGCGAGAATCAGCCCCAGCATTTT.